Sequencing of this T cell receptor beta chain was carried out in a study of Ad26.COV2.S vaccination and SARS-CoV-2 variants. This table comes from immunoSEQ multiplex PCR, and its TCRdb copy is limited to in-frame clones, with some not included. The sample contains around 450,000 clones, nearly 90% of which appear only once. Stated treatment: some 20 received Ad26.COV2.S at low or high dose, single or two shots; five or six received placebo; per-sample allocation not given. Samples came from day 63 after the first vaccine or placebo injection. CDR1 and CDR2 from the germline V gene are LNHDA and SQIVND (reference sequence). The CDR3 has 18 amino acids. The V and J ends lost 5 bases and 1 base, in that order; junction bases with no gene match: 11.

The J gene is TRBJ2-7, the V gene TRBV19, with 13 positions matching TRBD2. This clonotype originated in a person aged 18-60 years who received the Ad26.COV2.S COVID-19 vaccine or a placebo. This material consisted of peripheral blood, taken in a trial of Ad26.COV2.S vaccine versus placebo. The DNA for the CDR3 is TGTGCCAGTAGTTCCTCCGGGACTAGCGGGATAAAATCCTACGAGCAGTACTTC. Translated: CASSSSGTSGIKSYEQYF.